This T cell receptor beta chain was observed in a study of read filtering for tumor transcriptome and immune sequencing. Across the study: Revised staging placed fewer than ten patients in R-ISS I, 15 to 20 in II, more than five in III.

Study observations and caveats: Single-read clonotypes: about 83% of IR-seq clonotypes (roughly 3.2% of reads), 65% to 75% of RNA-seq clonotypes (44.6% of reads). Dropping single-read clonotypes raised IR-seq and RNA-seq shared-clonotype correlation. The sorted CD138-negative fraction was a mixed bone marrow immune population, not purified T cells.

This clonotype was found many times. No antigen is known for it. Molecular barcoded adaptors covering alpha/delta and beta/gamma chains were used on 400 ng RNA. One entry per CDR3 protein results from TCRdb running MiXCR on the reads. The sample includes about 38,000 distinct CDR3 sequences, roughly an eighth seen only once; the top ten take 27%. The sequence derives from a donor over 35 with multiple myeloma. Sequenced sample: a population of CD138-negative cells sorted from bone marrow.

The CDR3 spells CASSGTGGFGEQFF. The DNA for the CDR3 is TGTGCCAGTTCGGGGACAGGGGGCTTCGGAGAGCAGTTCTTC. The chain has TRBV2 and TRBJ2-1; 12 bases are a match to TRBD1. V lost 9 bases, J lost 10 bases, and 10 bases stayed unmatched. The CDR3 totals 14 residues. The germline V gene has CDR1 SNHLY and CDR2 FYNNEI.